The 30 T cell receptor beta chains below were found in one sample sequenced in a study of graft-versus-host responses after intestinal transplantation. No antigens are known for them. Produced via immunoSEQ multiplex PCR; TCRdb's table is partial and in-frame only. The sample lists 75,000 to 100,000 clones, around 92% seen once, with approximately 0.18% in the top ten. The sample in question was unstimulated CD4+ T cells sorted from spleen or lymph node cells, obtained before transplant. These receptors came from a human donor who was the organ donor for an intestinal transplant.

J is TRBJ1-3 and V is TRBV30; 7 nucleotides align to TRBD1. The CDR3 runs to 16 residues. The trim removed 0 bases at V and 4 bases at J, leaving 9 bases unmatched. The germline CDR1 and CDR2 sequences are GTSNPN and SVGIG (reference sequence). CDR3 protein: CAWSVPEGAGGNTIYF. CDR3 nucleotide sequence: TGTGCCTGGAGTGTACCGGAGGGGGCGGGCGGAAACACCATATATTTT.

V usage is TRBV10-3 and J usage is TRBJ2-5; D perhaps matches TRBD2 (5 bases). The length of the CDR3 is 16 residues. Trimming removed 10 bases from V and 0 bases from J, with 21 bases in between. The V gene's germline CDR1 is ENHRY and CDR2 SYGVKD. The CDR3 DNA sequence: TGTGCCACCCGTCCCTTGCGGGCAGGTGACCAAGAGACCCAGTACTTC. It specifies CATRPLRAGDQETQYF.

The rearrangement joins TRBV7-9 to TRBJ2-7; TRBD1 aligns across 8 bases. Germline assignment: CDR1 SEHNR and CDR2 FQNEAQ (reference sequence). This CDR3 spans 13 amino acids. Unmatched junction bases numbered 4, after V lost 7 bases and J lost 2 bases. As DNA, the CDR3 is TGTGCCAGCAACGACAGGGGTGCCTACGAGCAGTACTTC. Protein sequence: CASNDRGAYEQYF.

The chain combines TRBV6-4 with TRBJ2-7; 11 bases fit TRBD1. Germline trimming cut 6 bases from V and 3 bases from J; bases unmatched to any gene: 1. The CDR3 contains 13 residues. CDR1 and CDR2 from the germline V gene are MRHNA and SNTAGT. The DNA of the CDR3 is TGTGCCAGCAGGGGACAGGGGGACTACGAGCAGTACTTC. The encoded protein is CASRGQGDYEQYF.

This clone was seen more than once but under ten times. In nucleotides, the CDR3 is TGTGCCAGCAGCTTCCGACAGGGCAGCACTGAAGCTTTCTTT. Protein: CASSFRQGSTEAFF. This chain links TRBV11-2 with TRBJ1-1, with 7 positions matching TRBD1. The CDR3 has 14 residues. The germline V gene encodes CDR1 SGHAT and CDR2 FQNNGV. Trimming cost V 3 bases and J 4 bases; bases outside gene matches: 5.

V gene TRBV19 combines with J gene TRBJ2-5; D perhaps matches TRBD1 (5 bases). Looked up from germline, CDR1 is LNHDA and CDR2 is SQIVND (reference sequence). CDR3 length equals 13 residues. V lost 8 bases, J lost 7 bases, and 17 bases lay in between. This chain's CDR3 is CASGGAWVGTQYF. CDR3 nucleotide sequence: TGTGCCAGTGGTGGGGCCTGGGTTGGGACCCAGTACTTC.

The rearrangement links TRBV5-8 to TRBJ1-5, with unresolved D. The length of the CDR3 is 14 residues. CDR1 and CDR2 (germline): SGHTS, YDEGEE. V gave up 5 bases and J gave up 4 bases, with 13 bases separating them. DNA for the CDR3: TGTGCCAGCAGGGGTGGGCCTTCAAATCAGCCCCAGCATTTT. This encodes CASRGGPSNQPQHF.

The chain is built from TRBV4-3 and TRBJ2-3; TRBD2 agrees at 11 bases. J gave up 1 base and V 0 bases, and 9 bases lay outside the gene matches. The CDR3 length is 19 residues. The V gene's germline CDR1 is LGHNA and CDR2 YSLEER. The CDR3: CASSQEVLAGALGTDTQYF. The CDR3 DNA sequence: TGCGCCAGCAGCCAAGAAGTACTAGCGGGGGCTCTAGGCACAGATACGCAGTATTTT.

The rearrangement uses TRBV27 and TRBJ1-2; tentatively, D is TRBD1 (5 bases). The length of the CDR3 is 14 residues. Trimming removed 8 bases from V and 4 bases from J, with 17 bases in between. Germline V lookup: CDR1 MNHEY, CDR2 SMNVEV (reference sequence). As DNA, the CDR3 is TGTGCCAGCCGCGGGACGCGATTATCCTATGGCTACACCTTC. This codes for CASRGTRLSYGYTF.

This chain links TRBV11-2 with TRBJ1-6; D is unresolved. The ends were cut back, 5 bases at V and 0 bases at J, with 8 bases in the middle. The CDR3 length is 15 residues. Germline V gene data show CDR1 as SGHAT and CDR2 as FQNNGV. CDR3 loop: CASSPGSSYNSPLHF. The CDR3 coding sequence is TGTGCCAGCAGCCCGGGGAGCTCCTATAATTCACCCCTCCACTTT.

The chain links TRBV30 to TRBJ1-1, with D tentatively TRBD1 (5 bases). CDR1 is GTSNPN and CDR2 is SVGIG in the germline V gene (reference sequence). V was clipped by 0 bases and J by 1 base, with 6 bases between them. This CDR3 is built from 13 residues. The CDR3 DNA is TGTGCCTGGAGTGTACAGGCGAACACTGAAGCTTTCTTT. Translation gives CAWSVQANTEAFF. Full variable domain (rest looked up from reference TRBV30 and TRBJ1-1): SQTIHQWPATLVQPVGSPLSLECTVEGTSNPNLYWYRQAAGRGLQLLFYSVGIGQISSEVPQNLSASRPQDRQFILSSKKLLLSDSGFYLCAWSVQANTEAFFGQGTRLTVV.

Written as DNA, the CDR3 is TGTGCCAGCAGCTTGAACAGGGGGCTGGGGGCCAACGTCCTGACTTTC. Its translation: CASSLNRGLGANVLTF. The chain carries TRBV5-6 and TRBJ2-6, with 9 bases aligning to TRBD1. J lost 4 bases, V lost 1 base, and 3 bases had no gene match. This CDR3 is built from 16 residues. Germline values: CDR1 SGHDT, CDR2 YYEEEE.

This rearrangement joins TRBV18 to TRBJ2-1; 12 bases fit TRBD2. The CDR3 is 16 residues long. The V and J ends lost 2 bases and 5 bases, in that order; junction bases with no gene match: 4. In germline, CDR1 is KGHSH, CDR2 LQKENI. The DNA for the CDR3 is TGTGCCAGCTCACCATCAGGACTAGCGGGGAACAATGAGCAGTTCTTC. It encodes CASSPSGLAGNNEQFF.

The chain's CDR3 is CASVSGGDTGELFF. The CDR3 nucleotides read TGTGCCAGCGTGAGCGGGGGGGATACCGGGGAGCTGTTTTTT. V is TRBV28 and J is TRBJ2-2, with 10 positions matching TRBD2. Germline V lookup: CDR1 MDHEN, CDR2 SYDVKM. CDR3 length equals 14 residues. Trimming at V came to 8 bases and at J to 5 bases, leaving 5 bases not matched to a gene.

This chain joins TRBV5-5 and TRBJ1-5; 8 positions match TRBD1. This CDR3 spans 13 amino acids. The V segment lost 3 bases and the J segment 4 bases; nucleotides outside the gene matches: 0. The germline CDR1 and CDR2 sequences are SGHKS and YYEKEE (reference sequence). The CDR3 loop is CASSWTGNQPQHF. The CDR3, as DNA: TGTGCCAGCAGCTGGACAGGGAATCAGCCCCAGCATTTT. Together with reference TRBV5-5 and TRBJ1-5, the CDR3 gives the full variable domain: DAGVTQSPTHLIKTRGQQVTLRCSPISGHKSVSWYQQVLGQGPQFIFQYYEKEERGRGNFPDRFSARQFPNYSSELNVNALLLGDSALYLCASSWTGNQPQHFGDGTRLSIL.

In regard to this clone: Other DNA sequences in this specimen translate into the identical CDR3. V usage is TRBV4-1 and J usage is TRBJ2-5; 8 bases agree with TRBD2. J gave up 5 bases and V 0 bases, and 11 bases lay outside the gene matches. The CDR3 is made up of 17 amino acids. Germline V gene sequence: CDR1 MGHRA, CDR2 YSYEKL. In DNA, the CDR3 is TGCGCCAGCAGCCAAGATCAGGAGGCGGGGGGATGGGAGACCCAGTACTTC. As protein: CASSQDQEAGGWETQYF.

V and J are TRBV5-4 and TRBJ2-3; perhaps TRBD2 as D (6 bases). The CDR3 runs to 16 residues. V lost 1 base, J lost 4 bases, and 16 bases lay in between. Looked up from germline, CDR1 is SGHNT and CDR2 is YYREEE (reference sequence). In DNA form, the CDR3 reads TGTGCCAGCAGCTTGATTAGGGCGGGGATAGCAGATACGCAGTATTTT. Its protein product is CASSLIRAGIADTQYF.

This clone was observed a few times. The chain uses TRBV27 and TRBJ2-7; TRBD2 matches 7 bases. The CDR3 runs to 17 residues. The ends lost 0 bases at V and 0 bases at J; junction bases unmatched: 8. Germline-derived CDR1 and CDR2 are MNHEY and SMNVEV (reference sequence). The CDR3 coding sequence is TGTGCCAGCAGTTTATCCCCTGGGGGGGGGAGCTCCTACGAGCAGTACTTC. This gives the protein CASSLSPGGGSSYEQYF.

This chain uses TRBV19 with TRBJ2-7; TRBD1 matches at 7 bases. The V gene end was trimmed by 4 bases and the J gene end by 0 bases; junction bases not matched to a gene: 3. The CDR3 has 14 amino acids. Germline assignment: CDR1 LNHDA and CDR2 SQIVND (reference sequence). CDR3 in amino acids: CASSTTGNSYEQYF. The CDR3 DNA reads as TGTGCCAGTAGTACGACAGGGAACTCCTACGAGCAGTACTTC.

The CDR3 is CASSLLAGGKSSYNEQFF. CDR3 nucleotides: TGTGCCAGCTCTCTGTTAGCGGGGGGCAAAAGCTCCTACAATGAGCAGTTCTTC. The chain joins TRBV18 to TRBJ2-1, with 10 nucleotides matching TRBD2. V dropped 6 bases and J dropped 0; count of bases not matched to a gene: 11. CDR1 KGHSH and CDR2 LQKENI come from the germline V gene. The CDR3 length is 18 residues.

In DNA, the CDR3 is TGTGCCAGCAGTCTCAGACAGGGTACGTCTTCACCCCTCCACTTT. Amino acids: CASSLRQGTSSPLHF. The rearrangement uses TRBV27 and TRBJ1-6, with 7 bases matching TRBD1. CDR3 length equals 15 residues. After removal of 5 bases from V and 9 bases from J, the junction contained 10 bases not matched to a gene. From germline, CDR1 is MNHEY and CDR2 SMNVEV (reference sequence).

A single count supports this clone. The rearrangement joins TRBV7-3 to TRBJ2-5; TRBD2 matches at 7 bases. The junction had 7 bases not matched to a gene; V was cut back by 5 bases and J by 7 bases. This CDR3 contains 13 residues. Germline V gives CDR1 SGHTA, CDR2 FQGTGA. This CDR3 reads CASSPERGRTQYF. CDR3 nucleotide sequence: TGTGCCAGCAGCCCGGAGCGGGGACGGACCCAGTACTTC.

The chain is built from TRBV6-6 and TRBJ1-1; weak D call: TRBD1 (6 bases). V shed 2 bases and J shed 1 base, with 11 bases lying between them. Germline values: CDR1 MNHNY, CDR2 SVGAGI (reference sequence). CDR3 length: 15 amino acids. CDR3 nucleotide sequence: TGTGCCAGCAGTTACCAGACACAGGGGAACACTGAAGCTTTCTTT. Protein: CASSYQTQGNTEAFF.

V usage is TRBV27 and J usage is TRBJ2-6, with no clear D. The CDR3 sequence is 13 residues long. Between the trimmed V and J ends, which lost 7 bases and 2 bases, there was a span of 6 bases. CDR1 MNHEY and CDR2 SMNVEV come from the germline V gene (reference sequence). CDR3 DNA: TGTGCCAGCACCACGGCTGGGGCCAACGTCCTGACTTTC. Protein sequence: CASTTAGANVLTF.

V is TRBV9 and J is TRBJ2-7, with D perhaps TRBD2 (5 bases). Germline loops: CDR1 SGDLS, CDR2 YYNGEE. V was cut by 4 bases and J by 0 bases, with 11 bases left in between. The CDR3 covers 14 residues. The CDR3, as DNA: TGTGCCAGCAGCCCCGGGGTTCTCTCCTACGAGCAGTACTTC. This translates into CASSPGVLSYEQYF.

CDR3 coding DNA: TGTGCCAGCAGCCTCCCCGGACGGGAGGCTGAAGCTTTCTTT. Its translation is CASSLPGREAEAFF. J is TRBJ1-1 and V is TRBV27; no clear D. Germline lookup yields CDR1 MNHEY and CDR2 SMNVEV (reference sequence). The germline V and J ends were trimmed by 6 bases and 6 bases, with 17 bases remaining between them. This CDR3 has 14 residues.

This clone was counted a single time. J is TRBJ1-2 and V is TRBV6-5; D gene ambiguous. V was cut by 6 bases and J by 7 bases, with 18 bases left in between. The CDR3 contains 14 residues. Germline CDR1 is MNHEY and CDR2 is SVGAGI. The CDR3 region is CASRTARAGGGYTF. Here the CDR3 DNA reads TGTGCCAGCAGGACTGCACGGGCGGGCGGTGGCTACACCTTC.

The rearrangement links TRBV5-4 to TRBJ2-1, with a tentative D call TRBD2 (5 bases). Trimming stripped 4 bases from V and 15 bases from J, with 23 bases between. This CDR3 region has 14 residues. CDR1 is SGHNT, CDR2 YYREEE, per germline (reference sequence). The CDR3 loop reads CASSQSHASTAPFF. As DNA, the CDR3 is TGTGCCAGCAGCCAATCGCACGCTAGCACCGCGCCGTTCTTC.

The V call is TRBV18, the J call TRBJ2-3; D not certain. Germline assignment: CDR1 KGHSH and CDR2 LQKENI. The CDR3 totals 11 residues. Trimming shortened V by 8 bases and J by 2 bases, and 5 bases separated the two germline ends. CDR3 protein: CASPHTDTQYF. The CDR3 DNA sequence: TGTGCCAGCCCCCACACAGATACGCAGTATTTT.

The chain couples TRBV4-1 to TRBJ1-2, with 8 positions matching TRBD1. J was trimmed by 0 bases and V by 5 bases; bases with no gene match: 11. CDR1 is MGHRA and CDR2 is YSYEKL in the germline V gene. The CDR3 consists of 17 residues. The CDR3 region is CASSNKAGGRANYGYTF. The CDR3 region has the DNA TGCGCCAGCAGCAATAAGGCAGGGGGCAGGGCTAACTATGGCTACACCTTC.